The clone carrying this TCR beta chain was recorded many times. As yet, its antigen is unknown. The V and J ends lost 5 bases and 5 bases respectively, with 11 bases between them. This CDR3 has 12 amino acids. Germline CDR1 reads SGHRS; CDR2 reads YFSETQ. Molecules of cDNA were individually given unique molecular identifiers that were attached to them. TCRdb reprocessed the 5' RACE reads via MiXCR and lists one record per CDR3 protein. The sample includes tens of thousands of distinct CDR3 sequences, approximately 5.6% of them seen just once. The source of the sample is a study of early T cells in non-severe SARS-CoV-2 infection. Whole-study findings and limits: VDJdb matching, biased toward anti-spike CD8 responses, missed private and CD4 specificities.

The material sequenced was whole blood. This TCR derives from an adult who was a healthcare worker with PCR-confirmed SARS-CoV-2 infection or an uninfected control (not recorded which). V and J are TRBV5-1 and TRBJ2-7; D is unclear. In DNA, the CDR3 is TGCGCCAGCAGTCAAGAGTCCAACGAGCAGTACTTC. Translating it yields CASSQESNEQYF.